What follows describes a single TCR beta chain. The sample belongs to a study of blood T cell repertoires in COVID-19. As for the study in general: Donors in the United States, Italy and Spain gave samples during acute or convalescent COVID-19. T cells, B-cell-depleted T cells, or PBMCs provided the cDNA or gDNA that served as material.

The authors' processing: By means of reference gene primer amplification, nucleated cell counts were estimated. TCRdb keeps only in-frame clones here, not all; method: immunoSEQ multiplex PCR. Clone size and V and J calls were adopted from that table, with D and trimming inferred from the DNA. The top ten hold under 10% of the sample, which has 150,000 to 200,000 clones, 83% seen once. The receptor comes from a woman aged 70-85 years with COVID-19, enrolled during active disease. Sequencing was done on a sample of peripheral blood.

The DNA of the CDR3 is TGTGCCAGCAGCCTGGGACTAGCGGGAGACTACGAGCAGTACTTC. Translated, it gives CASSLGLAGDYEQYF. This chain uses TRBV5-4 with TRBJ2-7; TRBD2 aligns across 14 bases. The ends lost 4 bases at V and 3 bases at J; junction bases unmatched: 3. There are 15 residues in the CDR3. Germline CDR1 and CDR2: SGHNT and YYREEE (reference sequence).